The TCR beta chain described here comes from a study of control samples from healthy donors and cancer patients. The V gene's germline CDR1 is WSHSY and CDR2 SAAADI. V lost 6 bases to trimming and J lost 4 bases, with 9 bases between them. CDR3 size: 12 residues. Sequencing was performed with immunoSEQ multiplex PCR; in TCRdb, only in-frame clones are kept and a portion is missing. The sample lists 65,000 to 100,000 clones; approximately 87% were seen once. The chain recombines TRBV10-2 with TRBJ1-2; D not certain. The clonotype was recovered from a man between 50 and 59 years old in good health. The sequenced sample consisted of blood. CDR3 nucleotide sequence: TGCGCCAGCAGGCAAGACGGCTATGGCTACACCTTC. This gives the protein CASRQDGYGYTF.